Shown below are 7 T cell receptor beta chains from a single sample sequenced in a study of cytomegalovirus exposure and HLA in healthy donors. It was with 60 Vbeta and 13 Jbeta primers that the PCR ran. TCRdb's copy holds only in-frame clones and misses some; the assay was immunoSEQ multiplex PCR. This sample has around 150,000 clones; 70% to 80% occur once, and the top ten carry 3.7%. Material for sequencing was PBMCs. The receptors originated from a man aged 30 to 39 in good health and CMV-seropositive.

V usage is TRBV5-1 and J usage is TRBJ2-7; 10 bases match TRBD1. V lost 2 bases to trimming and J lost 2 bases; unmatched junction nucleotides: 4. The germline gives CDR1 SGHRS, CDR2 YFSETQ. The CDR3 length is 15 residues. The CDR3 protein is CASSFGTGAAYEQYF. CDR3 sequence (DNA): TGCGCCAGCAGCTTCGGGACAGGGGCTGCCTACGAGCAGTACTTC.

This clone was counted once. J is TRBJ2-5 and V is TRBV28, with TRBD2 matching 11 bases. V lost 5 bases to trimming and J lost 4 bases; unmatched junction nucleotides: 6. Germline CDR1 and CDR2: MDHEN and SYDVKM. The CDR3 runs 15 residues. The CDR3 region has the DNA TGTGCCAGCAGTGCCCAACTAGCGGGGGCAGAGACCCAGTACTTC. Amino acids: CASSAQLAGAETQYF.

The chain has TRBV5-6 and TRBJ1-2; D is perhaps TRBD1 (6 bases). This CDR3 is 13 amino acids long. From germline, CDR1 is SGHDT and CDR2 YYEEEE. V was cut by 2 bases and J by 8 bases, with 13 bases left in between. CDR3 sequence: CASSLEGGEGYTF. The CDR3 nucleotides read TGTGCCAGCAGCTTAGAAGGGGGAGAGGGCTACACCTTC.

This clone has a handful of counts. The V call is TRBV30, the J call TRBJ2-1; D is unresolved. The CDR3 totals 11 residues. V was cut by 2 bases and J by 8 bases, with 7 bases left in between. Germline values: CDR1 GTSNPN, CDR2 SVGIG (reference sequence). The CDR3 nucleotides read TGTGCCTGGAGTAGACTGTATGAGCAGTTCTTC. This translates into CAWSRLYEQFF.

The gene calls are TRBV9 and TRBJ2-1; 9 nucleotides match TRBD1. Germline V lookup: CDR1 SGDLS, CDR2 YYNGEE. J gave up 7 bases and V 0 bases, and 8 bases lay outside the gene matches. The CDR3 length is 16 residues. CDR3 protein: CASSVVLDRGPNEQFF. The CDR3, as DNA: TGTGCCAGCAGCGTAGTCCTGGACAGGGGTCCGAATGAGCAGTTCTTC.

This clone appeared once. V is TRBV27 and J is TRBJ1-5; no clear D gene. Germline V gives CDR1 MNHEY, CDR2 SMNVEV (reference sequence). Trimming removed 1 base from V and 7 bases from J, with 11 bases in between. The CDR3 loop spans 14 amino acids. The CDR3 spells CASSLFPGAQPQHF. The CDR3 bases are TGTGCCAGCAGTTTATTCCCGGGAGCGCAGCCCCAGCATTTT.

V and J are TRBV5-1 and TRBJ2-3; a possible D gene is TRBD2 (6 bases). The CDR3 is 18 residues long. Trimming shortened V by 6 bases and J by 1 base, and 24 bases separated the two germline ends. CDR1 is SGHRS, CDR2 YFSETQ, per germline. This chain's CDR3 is CASTKAGLEGRRTDTQYF. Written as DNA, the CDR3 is TGCGCCAGCACCAAAGCGGGCTTGGAGGGGCGTCGCACAGATACGCAGTATTTT.